The clone carrying this TCR beta chain was seen at least ten times. Its antigen remains unknown. This CDR3 is built from 14 residues. V lost 5 bases and J 3 bases, leaving 13 bases between the germline ends. In germline, CDR1 is SGHTA, CDR2 FQGNSA. The data stem from a study of T cells in Graves' hyperthyroidism and ophthalmopathy. In the study overall: Initial diagnosis, before any treatment, was when peripheral blood was collected.

TCR beta CDR3 regions were amplified from RNA transcripts. TCR CDR3 regions were first amplified by RT-PCR with HTBI primers. TCRdb recomputed calls from the multiplex PCR reads with MiXCR, one row per CDR3 protein. The sample yields roughly 200,000 distinct CDR3 sequences, around 20% seen once. Study-level points and caveats: Researchers report that a 13 V-J model separated ophthalmopathy from stable hyperthyroidism.

Graves' hyperthyroidism was deemed stable absent ophthalmopathy progression within 18 months. Patients were excluded for uncontrolled infection, other autoimmune disease, pregnancy or lactation. The chain links TRBV7-2 to TRBJ1-2, with D perhaps TRBD1 (6 bases). This receptor was obtained from a middle-aged man with Graves' hyperthyroidism. Source material: blood. This CDR3 reads CASSREQGYYGYTF. The CDR3, as DNA: TGTGCCAGCAGCCGCGAACAGGGTTACTATGGCTACACCTTC.